Listed below are T cell receptor beta chains from one sample, sequenced in a study of T cells in Graves' hyperthyroidism and ophthalmopathy. Via MiXCR, TCRdb re-called the multiplex PCR reads, giving one row per CDR3 protein. This table holds about 380,000 distinct CDR3 sequences, around a sixth found once. Sample: blood. The receptors here all came from a man younger than 35 with Graves' ophthalmopathy. Each CDR3 is given with its conserved first and last residue. A D gene is named only where the DNA matches it firmly. The listing skips clone size in some rows; elsewhere it reads once, few, many or a size class.

J gene,V gene,D gene,clone size,CDR3 DNA,CDR3 protein
TRBJ2-5,TRBV5-1,NA,few,TGCGCCAGCAGCTTGGACAAGATGGTCGTTAGCGGGACCCAGTACTTC,CASSLDKMVVSGTQYF
TRBJ2-5,TRBV29-1,NA,NA,TGCAGCGCACGGATGAGGGGGGCGTATGAGACCCAGTACTTC,CSARMRGAYETQYF
TRBJ2-7,TRBV9,TRBD1,NA,TGTGCCAGCAGCAGTATGCCGCCGGGACAGGGGGCCGCCTACGAGCAGTACTTC,CASSSMPPGQGAAYEQYF
TRBJ2-1,TRBV12-3/TRBV12-4,TRBD2,many,TGTGCCAGCAGTTTAGCGCGGGGGAGATTGGGGGGTTACAATGAGCAGTTCTTC,CASSLARGRLGGYNEQFF
TRBJ1-5,TRBV7-8,NA,many,TGTGCCAGCAGCTTAGCGGAGACTCAGCCCCAGCATTTT,CASSLAETQPQHF
TRBJ2-3,TRBV29-1,NA,many,TGCAGCGTTGAACCCCAGGGGACAGATACGCAGTATTTT,CSVEPQGTDTQYF
TRBJ2-3,TRBV12-3/TRBV12-4,NA,few,TGTGCCAGCAGTTTACGGGGGCCGAGAACAGATACGCAGTATTTT,CASSLRGPRTDTQYF
TRBJ2-1,TRBV29-1,TRBD1,NA,TGCAGCGCTCAGACAGGGTTCAATGAGCAGTTCTTC,CSAQTGFNEQFF
TRBJ1-1,TRBV29-1,TRBD1,many,TGCAGCGTTGAACGGGACAGCCAGAACACTGAAGCTTTCTTT,CSVERDSQNTEAFF
TRBJ2-5,TRBV27,NA,NA,TGTGCCAGCAGTTATGTGGGGTCGGGGGAGACCCAGTACTTC,CASSYVGSGETQYF
TRBJ2-7,TRBV10-3,NA,many,TGTGCCATCAGCCGGGACGGGGATAATACCTACGAGCAGTACTTC,CAISRDGDNTYEQYF
TRBJ1-4,TRBV20-1,NA,NA,TGCAGTGCTCCTGGTGGAAGGTTCCAAGGGGAAAAACTGTTTTTT,CSAPGGRFQGEKLFF
TRBJ1-6,TRBV7-3,NA,few,TGTGCCAGCAGCCAAAGAGGGGGGGGGGATTCACCCCTCCACTTT,CASSQRGGGDSPLHF
TRBJ1-2,TRBV7-3,TRBD1,NA,TGTGCCAGCAGCTCAAATGCAGGGGGCGTCTATGGCTACACCTTC,CASSSNAGGVYGYTF
TRBJ2-7,TRBV19,TRBD1,NA,TGTGCCACCACGGACAGGTATTCCTACGAGCAGTACTTC,CATTDRYSYEQYF
TRBJ1-6,TRBV28,NA,many,TGTGCCAGCAGAGTCAGGGATGACCGTAATTCACCCCTCCACTTT,CASRVRDDRNSPLHF
TRBJ1-1,TRBV28,TRBD1,many,TGTGCCAGCAGTTTCGTGAGAGGGGGCCGAACTGAAGCTTTCTTT,CASSFVRGGRTEAFF
TRBJ1-3,TRBV27,NA,few,TGTGCCAGCAGTTGGAGGGCGGTAGGAAACACCATATATTTT,CASSWRAVGNTIYF
TRBJ2-2,TRBV5-1,NA,NA,TGCGCCAGCAGGATGTTTGGGTACACCGGGGAGCTGTTTTTT,CASRMFGYTGELFF
TRBJ1-1,TRBV2,NA,few,TGTGCCAGCAGGTTGGAACAGGGCTACACTGAAGCTTTCTTT,CASRLEQGYTEAFF
TRBJ2-7,TRBV11-2,NA,many,TGTGCCAGCAGCTTAGGGGGTCTGACAAAGGTGGTCCACGAGCAGTACTTC,CASSLGGLTKVVHEQYF
TRBJ2-1,TRBV7-9,TRBD2,many,TGTGCCAGCAGCTCCCCCGCCGCGGGGGTCAATGAGCAGTTCTTC,CASSSPAAGVNEQFF
TRBJ2-3,TRBV6-2/TRBV6-3,TRBD2,NA,TGTGCCAGCACGACTAGCGGGGGGGCTACGCAGTATTTT,CASTTSGGATQYF
TRBJ1-1,TRBV12-3/TRBV12-4,NA,many,TGTGCCAGCCAACGGAACACTGAAGCTTTCTTT,CASQRNTEAFF
TRBJ1-2,TRBV9,NA,many,TGTGCCAGCAGCGTAGAAGACAGCCTAAACTATGGCTACACCTTC,CASSVEDSLNYGYTF
TRBJ2-2,TRBV7-3,TRBD2,NA,TGTGCCAGCAGCTTAAATAGCGGGGGGCTCAACACCGGGGAGCTGTTTTTT,CASSLNSGGLNTGELFF
TRBJ1-2,TRBV28,NA,NA,TGTGCCAGCAGTTTAGGGCAGGGGCGAGGCTATGGCTACACCTTC,CASSLGQGRGYGYTF
TRBJ2-7,TRBV9,TRBD1,few,TGTGCCAGCAGTGTAGGGACAGGGACCTACGAGCAGTACTTC,CASSVGTGTYEQYF
TRBJ1-1,TRBV6-1,TRBD1,many,TGTGCCAGCAGTGAATACAGGGGTGGAACTGAAGCTTTCTTT,CASSEYRGGTEAFF
TRBJ1-1,TRBV12-3/TRBV12-4,NA,many,TGTGCCAGCAGTCCCACCCCCCCCAGGCCGAACACTGAAGCTTTCTTT,CASSPTPPRPNTEAFF
TRBJ2-7,TRBV12-3/TRBV12-4,NA,many,TGTGCCAGCAGCCGATCCTCCGTTTACGAGCAGTACTTC,CASSRSSVYEQYF
TRBJ2-1,TRBV29-1,TRBD2,NA,TGCAGCGTTGTGCGGGGGGGCCATGAGCAGTTCTTC,CSVVRGGHEQFF
TRBJ2-1,TRBV6-6,TRBD2,NA,TGTGCCAGCAGTTACTCGACTAGCGGGGGGGCCCTTTTTAGCTCCTACAATGAGCAGTTCTTC,CASSYSTSGGALFSSYNEQFF
TRBJ2-7,TRBV7-9,TRBD1,NA,TGTGCCGGACAGGGGGACTCGTTATCCTACGAGCAGTACTTC,CAGQGDSLSYEQYF
TRBJ2-3,TRBV5-5,NA,NA,TGTGCCAGCAGCCAGTACGGCACAGATACGCAGTATTTT,CASSQYGTDTQYF
TRBJ1-3,TRBV5-5,TRBD1,NA,TGTGCCAGCAGCTTGGGGACAGGCCTAGGATTAACTGGAAACACCATATATTTT,CASSLGTGLGLTGNTIYF
TRBJ2-7,TRBV28,TRBD1,many,TGTGCCAGCAGTTTACCCGGGACAGGATTCTACGAGCAGTACTTC,CASSLPGTGFYEQYF
TRBJ2-7,TRBV15,NA,few,TGTGCCACCAGCAGAGATGCATATGGGGGCCGAGAGCAGTACTTC,CATSRDAYGGREQYF
TRBJ2-7,TRBV5-6,NA,few,TGTGCCAGCACTGACGGCCCTGCCCACGAGCAGTACTTC,CASTDGPAHEQYF
TRBJ1-2,TRBV3-1,NA,few,TGTGCCAGCAGCTCTAGGGGGGGCTACACCTTC,CASSSRGGYTF
TRBJ2-5,TRBV5-1,NA,NA,TGCGCCAGCAGCCCTCAGGGGCTCGAGGAGACCCAGTACTTC,CASSPQGLEETQYF
TRBJ2-5,TRBV4-1,NA,few,TGCGCCAGCAGCCAAGTACCCTTGCAAGAGACCCAGTACTTC,CASSQVPLQETQYF
TRBJ1-6,TRBV6-2/TRBV6-3,TRBD1,few,TGTGCCAGCAGTTACTCGACAGGGAGCTCCTATAATTCACCCCTCCACTTT,CASSYSTGSSYNSPLHF
TRBJ1-2,TRBV28,NA,many,TGTGCCAGCAGCCGGGGACTAGCAATAAACTATGGCTACACCTTC,CASSRGLAINYGYTF
TRBJ1-2,TRBV5-1,NA,few,TGCGCCAGCAGTTTGGGAGATGGGCGGACCTATGGCTACACCTTC,CASSLGDGRTYGYTF
TRBJ2-2,TRBV27,NA,NA,TGTGCCAGCAATCTAGCGACGGACTGGCCCGGGGAGCTGTTTTTT,CASNLATDWPGELFF
TRBJ2-2,TRBV7-3,NA,NA,TGTGCCAGCAGCTGGACGAACACCGGGGAGCTGTTTTTT,CASSWTNTGELFF
TRBJ2-1,TRBV10-3,NA,NA,TGTGCCACCTGGGGAGACAATGAGCAGTTCTTC,CATWGDNEQFF
TRBJ2-7,TRBV7-9,NA,NA,TGTGCCAGCAGATCGGGCATCCGGGACGAGCAGTACTTC,CASRSGIRDEQYF
TRBJ1-1,TRBV7-3,TRBD1,many,TGTGCCAGCAGACACGGACAGGGCACTGAAGCTTTCTTT,CASRHGQGTEAFF
TRBJ2-1,TRBV29-1,NA,NA,TGCAGCGTTGACGGGACCCAATACAATGAGCAGTTCTTC,CSVDGTQYNEQFF
TRBJ2-7,TRBV2,NA,NA,TGTGCCGCGGGAAGATCGGGGACCTACGAGCAGTACTTC,CAAGRSGTYEQYF
TRBJ2-2,TRBV12-3/TRBV12-4,NA,many,TGTGCCAGCAGTCCTACAGAGCGAAACACCGGGGAGCTGTTTTTT,CASSPTERNTGELFF
TRBJ2-3,TRBV7-2,NA,NA,TGTGCCAGCAGCTCGGCCAGCCCGAGCACAGATACGCAGTATTTT,CASSSASPSTDTQYF
TRBJ2-3,TRBV11-2,NA,NA,TGTGCCAGCAGCTTAGCTCCTAGGGGTCGACGGGGGACAGATACGCAGTATTTT,CASSLAPRGRRGTDTQYF
TRBJ2-1,TRBV28,TRBD2,many,TGTGCCAGCAGTTTACAGCGGGAGTACTATGAGCAGTTCTTC,CASSLQREYYEQFF
TRBJ2-7,TRBV28,NA,many,TGTGCCAGCACCGACTGGGGGACGAGCTACGAGCAGTACTTC,CASTDWGTSYEQYF
TRBJ1-2,TRBV29-1,NA,few,TGCAGCGTTGAGGGTGGCTACACCTTC,CSVEGGYTF
TRBJ2-3,TRBV27,NA,many,TGTGCCAGCAGTCCCCTCGCTAGCACAGATACGCAGTATTTT,CASSPLASTDTQYF